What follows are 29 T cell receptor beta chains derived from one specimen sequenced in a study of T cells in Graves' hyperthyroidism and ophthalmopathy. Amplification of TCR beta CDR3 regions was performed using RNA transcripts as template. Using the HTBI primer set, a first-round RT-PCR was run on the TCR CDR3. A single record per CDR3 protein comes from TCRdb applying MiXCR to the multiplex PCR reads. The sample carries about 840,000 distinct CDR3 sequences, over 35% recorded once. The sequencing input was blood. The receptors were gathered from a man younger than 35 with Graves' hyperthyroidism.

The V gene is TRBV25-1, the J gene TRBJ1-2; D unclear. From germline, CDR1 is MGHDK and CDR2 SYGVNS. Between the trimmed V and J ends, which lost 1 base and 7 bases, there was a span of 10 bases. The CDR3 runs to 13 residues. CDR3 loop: CASSEWAGGGYTF. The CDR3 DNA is TGTGCCAGCAGTGAATGGGCGGGAGGTGGCTACACCTTC.

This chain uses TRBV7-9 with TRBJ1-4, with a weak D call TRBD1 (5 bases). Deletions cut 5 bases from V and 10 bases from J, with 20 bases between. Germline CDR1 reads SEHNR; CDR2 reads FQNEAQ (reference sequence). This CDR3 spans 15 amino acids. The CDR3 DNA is TGTGCCAGCAGCCGTCCCGGGACCATTATAGGAAAACTGTTTTTT. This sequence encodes CASSRPGTIIGKLFF.

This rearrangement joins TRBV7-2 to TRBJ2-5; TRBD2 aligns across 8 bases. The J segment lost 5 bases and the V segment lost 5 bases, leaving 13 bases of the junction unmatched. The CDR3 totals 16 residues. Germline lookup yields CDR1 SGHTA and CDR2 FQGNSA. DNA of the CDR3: TGTGCCAGCAGCCCAGATCCGGGACTAGGGGGGGAGACCCAGTACTTC. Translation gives CASSPDPGLGGETQYF.

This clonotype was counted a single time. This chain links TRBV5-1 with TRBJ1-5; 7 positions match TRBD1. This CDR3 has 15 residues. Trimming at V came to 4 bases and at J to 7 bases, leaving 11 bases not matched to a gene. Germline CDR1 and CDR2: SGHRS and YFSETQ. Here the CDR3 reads CASSLPRGYEQPQHF. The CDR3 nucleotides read TGCGCCAGCAGCCTACCCAGGGGGTACGAGCAGCCCCAGCATTTT. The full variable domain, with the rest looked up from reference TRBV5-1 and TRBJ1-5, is KAGVTQTPRYLIKTRGQQVTLSCSPISGHRSVSWYQQTPGQGLQFLFEYFSETQRNKGNFPGRFSGRQFSNSRSEMNVSTLELGDSALYLCASSLPRGYEQPQHFGDGTRLSIL.

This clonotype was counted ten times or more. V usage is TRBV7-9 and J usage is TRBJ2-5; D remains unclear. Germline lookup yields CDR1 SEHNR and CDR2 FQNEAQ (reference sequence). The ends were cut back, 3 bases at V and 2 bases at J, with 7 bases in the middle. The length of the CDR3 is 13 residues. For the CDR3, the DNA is TGTGCCAGCAGCTTTCCGGATCAAGAGACCCAGTACTTC. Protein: CASSFPDQETQYF.

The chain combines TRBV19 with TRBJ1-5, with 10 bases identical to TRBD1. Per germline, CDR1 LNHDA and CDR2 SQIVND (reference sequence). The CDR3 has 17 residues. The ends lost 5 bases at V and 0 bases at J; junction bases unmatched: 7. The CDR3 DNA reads TGTGCCAGTAGTCACACCGGGACAGGGGATAGCAATCAGCCCCAGCATTTT. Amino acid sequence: CASSHTGTGDSNQPQHF. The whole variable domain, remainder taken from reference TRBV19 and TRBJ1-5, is DGGITQSPKYLFRKEGQNVTLSCEQNLNHDAMYWYRQDPGQGLRLIYYSQIVNDFQKGDIAEGYSVSREKKESFPLTVTSAQKNPTAFYLCASSHTGTGDSNQPQHFGDGTRLSIL.

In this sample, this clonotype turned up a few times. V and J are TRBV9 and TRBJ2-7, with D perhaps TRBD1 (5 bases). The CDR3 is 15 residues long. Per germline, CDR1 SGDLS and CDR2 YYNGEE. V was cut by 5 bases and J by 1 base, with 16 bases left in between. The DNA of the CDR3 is TGTGCCAGCAGTTTGGGGCCGCCCCAATCCTACGAGCAGTACTTC. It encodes CASSLGPPQSYEQYF.

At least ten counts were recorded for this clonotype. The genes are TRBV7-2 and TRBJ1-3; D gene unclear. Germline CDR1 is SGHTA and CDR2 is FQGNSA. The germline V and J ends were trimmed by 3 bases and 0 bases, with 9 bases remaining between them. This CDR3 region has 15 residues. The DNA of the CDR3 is TGTGCCAGCAGCTTTATCTTGAGCTCTGGAAACACCATATATTTT. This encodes CASSFILSSGNTIYF.

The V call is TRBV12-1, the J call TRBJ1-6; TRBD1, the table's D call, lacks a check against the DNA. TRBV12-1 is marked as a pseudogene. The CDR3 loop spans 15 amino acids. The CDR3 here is CASSFGAGEDSPLHF. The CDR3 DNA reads TGTGCCAGCAGCTTTGGGGCAGGGGAAGATTCACCCCTCCACTTT.

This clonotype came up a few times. The CDR3, as DNA: TGTGCCAGCAGCCACCGGGACAGCTATGGCTACACCTTC. It specifies CASSHRDSYGYTF. The chain employs TRBV5-8 and TRBJ1-2; 7 nucleotides agree with TRBD1. Germline CDR1 reads SGHTS; CDR2 reads YDEGEE. CDR3 size: 13 residues. Trimming took 4 bases from V and 4 from J; bases not matched to a gene: 4.

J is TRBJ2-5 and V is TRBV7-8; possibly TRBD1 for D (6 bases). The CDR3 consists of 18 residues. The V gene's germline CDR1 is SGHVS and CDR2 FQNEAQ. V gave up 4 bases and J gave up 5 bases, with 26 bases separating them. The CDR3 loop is CASSYEGRGLLGGETQYF. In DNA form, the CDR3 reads TGTGCCAGCAGCTACGAGGGCAGGGGTCTGTTAGGCGGGGAGACCCAGTACTTC.

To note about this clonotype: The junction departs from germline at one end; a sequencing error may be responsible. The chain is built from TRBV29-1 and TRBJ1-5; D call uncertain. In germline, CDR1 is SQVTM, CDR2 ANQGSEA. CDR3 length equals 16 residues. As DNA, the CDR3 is TGCAGCGTGGAAGTTAGCGGGAGCGGGGACAATCAGCCCCAGCATTTT. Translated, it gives CSVEVSGSGDNQPQHF. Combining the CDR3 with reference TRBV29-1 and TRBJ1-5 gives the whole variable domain SAVISQKPSRDICQRGTSLTIQCQVDSQVTMMFWYRQQPGQSLTLIATANQGSEATYESGFVIDKFPISRPNLTFSTLTVSNMSPEDSSIYLCSVEVSGSGDNQPQHFGDGTRLSIL.

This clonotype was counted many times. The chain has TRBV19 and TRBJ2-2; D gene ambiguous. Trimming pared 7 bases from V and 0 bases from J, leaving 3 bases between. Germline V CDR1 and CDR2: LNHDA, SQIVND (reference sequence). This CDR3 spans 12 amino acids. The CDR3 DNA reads TGTGCCAGTATCGCGAACACCGGGGAGCTGTTTTTT. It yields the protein CASIANTGELFF.

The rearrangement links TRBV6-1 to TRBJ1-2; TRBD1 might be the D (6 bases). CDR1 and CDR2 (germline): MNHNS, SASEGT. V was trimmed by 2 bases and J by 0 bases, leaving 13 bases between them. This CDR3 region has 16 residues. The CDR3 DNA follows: TGTGCCAGCAGTGAAACGCGAACAGGGCCTAACTATGGCTACACCTTC. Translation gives CASSETRTGPNYGYTF.

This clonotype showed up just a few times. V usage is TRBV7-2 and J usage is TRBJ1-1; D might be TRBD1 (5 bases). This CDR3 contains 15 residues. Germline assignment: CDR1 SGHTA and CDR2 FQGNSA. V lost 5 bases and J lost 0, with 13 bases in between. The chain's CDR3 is CASSVNGGMNTEAFF. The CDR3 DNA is TGTGCCAGCAGCGTGAACGGGGGAATGAACACTGAAGCTTTCTTT.

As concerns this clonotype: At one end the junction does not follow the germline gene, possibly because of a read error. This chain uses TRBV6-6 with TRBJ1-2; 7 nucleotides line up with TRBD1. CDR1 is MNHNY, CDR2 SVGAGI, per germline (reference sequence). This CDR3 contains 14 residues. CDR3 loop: CAGSYPTGNYGHTF. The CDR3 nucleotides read TGTGCCGGCAGTTACCCGACAGGGAACTATGGCCACACCTTC.

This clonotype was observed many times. CDR3 DNA sequence: TGTGCCAGCCAGGACGGATTTGAAGCTTTCTTT. Translating it yields CASQDGFEAFF. This chain links TRBV19 with TRBJ1-1; D not certain. Trimming took 9 bases from V and 7 from J, leaving 12 bases between them. The CDR3 loop spans 11 amino acids. Per the germline V gene, CDR1 is LNHDA and CDR2 is SQIVND (reference sequence).

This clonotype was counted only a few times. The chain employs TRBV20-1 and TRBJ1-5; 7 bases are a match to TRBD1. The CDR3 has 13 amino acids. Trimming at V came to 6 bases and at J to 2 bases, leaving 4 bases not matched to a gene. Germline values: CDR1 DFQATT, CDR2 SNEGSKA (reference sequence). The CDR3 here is CSAWGTGNQPQHF. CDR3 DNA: TGCAGTGCCTGGGGGACAGGCAATCAGCCCCAGCATTTT.

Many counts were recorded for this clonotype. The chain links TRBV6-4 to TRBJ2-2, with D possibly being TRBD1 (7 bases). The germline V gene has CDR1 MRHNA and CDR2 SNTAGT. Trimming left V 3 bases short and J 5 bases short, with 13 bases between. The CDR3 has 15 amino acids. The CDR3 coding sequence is TGTGCCAGCAGTGAAGAGGCAGGGGGGACCGGGGAGCTGTTTTTT. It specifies CASSEEAGGTGELFF.

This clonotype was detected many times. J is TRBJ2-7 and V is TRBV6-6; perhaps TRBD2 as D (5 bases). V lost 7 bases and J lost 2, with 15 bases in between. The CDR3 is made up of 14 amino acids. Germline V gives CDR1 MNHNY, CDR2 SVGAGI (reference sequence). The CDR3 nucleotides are TGTGCCAGCATGGCGGAGGTCGTCGCCTACGAGCAGTACTTC. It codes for CASMAEVVAYEQYF.

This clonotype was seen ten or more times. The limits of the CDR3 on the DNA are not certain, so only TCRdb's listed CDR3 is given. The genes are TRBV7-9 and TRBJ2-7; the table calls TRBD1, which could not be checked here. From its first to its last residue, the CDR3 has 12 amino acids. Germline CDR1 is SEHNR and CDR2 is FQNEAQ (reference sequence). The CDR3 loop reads CASSFGPGEQYF.

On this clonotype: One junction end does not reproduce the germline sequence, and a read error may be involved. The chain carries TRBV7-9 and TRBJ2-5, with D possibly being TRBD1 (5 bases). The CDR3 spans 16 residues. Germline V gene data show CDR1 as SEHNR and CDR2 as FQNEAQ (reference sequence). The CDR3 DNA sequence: TGCGCCAGCAGCTCCCTTCAGCAGGGAAGTCAGGAGACCCAGTACTTC. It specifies CASSSLQQGSQETQYF.

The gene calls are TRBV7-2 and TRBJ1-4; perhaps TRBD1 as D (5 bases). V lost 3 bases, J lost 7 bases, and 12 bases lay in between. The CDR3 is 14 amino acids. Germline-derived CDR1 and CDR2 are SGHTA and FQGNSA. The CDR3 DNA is TGTGCCAGCAGCTTTTCCGGGACTGGTGAAAAACTGTTTTTT. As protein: CASSFSGTGEKLFF.

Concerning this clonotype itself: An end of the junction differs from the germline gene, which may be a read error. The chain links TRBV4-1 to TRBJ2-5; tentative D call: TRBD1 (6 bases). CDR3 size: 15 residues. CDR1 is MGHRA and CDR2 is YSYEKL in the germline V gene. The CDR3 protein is CASSQDGTRGRTQYF. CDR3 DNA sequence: TGTGCCAGCAGCCAAGACGGGACACGGGGCCGGACCCAGTACTTC.

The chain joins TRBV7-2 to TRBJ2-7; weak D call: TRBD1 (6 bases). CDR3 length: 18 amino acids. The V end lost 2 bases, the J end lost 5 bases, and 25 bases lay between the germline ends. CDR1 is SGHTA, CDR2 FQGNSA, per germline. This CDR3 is CASSLLLPWAGERNEQYF. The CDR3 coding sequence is TGTGCCAGCAGCTTACTTCTTCCCTGGGCAGGGGAAAGAAACGAGCAGTACTTC.

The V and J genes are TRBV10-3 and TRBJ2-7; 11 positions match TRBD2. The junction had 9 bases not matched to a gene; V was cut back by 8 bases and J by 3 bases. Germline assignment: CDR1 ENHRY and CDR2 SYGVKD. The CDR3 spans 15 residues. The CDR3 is CAIRSPGLADYEQYF. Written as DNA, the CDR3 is TGTGCCATCCGATCCCCGGGACTAGCGGACTACGAGCAGTACTTC.

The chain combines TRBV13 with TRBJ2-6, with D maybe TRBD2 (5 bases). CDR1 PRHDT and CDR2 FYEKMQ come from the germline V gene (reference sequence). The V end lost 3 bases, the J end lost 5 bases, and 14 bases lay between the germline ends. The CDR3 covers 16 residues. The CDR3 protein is CASSFGDADWANVLTF. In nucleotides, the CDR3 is TGTGCCAGCAGCTTTGGAGACGCGGACTGGGCCAACGTCCTGACTTTC. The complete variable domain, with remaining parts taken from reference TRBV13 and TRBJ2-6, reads AAGVIQSPRHLIKEKRETATLKCYPIPRHDTVYWYQQGPGQDPQFLISFYEKMQSDKGSIPDRFSAQQFSDYHSELNMSSLELGDSALYFCASSFGDADWANVLTFGAGSRLTVL.

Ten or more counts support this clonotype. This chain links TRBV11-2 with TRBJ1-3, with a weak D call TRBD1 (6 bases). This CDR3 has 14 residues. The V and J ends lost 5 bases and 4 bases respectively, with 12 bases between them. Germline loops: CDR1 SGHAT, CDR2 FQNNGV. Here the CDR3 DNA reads TGTGCCAGCAGCGAACAGGGTGAAGGAAACACCATATATTTT. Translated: CASSEQGEGNTIYF.

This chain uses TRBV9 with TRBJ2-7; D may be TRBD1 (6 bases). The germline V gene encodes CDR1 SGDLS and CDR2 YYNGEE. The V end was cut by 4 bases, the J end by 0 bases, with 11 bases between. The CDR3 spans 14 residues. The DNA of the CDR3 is TGTGCCAGCAGCCGCCGGACAGCCTCCTACGAGCAGTACTTC. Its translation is CASSRRTASYEQYF.